The source of this T cell receptor beta chain is a study of T cell repertoires and Cas9 in healthy adults. Study context: Multi-effector potency, cytotoxicity and lineage were assessed in SpCas9-reactive CD4 and CD8 T cells.

Some clones are missing from TCRdb's copy, which holds only in-frame ones; the method was immunoSEQ multiplex PCR. The sample consists of about 15,000 clones, about 91% of them appearing once. Trimming removed 6 bases from V and 5 bases from J; junction bases left unmatched: 14. Looked up from germline, CDR1 is LNHDA and CDR2 is SQIVND (reference sequence). This CDR3 has 17 amino acids. V gene TRBV19 combines with J gene TRBJ1-5, with 9 bases fitting TRBD1. The specimen sequenced was Tregs (CD4+, CD25+, CD127-, CD137-, CD154-) from PBMCs; culture status not recorded. This clonotype was obtained from a human donor in good health. CDR3 protein: CASRPNPGTGLDQPQHF. The DNA of the CDR3 is TGTGCCAGTAGACCCAATCCCGGGACAGGGTTGGATCAGCCCCAGCATTTT.